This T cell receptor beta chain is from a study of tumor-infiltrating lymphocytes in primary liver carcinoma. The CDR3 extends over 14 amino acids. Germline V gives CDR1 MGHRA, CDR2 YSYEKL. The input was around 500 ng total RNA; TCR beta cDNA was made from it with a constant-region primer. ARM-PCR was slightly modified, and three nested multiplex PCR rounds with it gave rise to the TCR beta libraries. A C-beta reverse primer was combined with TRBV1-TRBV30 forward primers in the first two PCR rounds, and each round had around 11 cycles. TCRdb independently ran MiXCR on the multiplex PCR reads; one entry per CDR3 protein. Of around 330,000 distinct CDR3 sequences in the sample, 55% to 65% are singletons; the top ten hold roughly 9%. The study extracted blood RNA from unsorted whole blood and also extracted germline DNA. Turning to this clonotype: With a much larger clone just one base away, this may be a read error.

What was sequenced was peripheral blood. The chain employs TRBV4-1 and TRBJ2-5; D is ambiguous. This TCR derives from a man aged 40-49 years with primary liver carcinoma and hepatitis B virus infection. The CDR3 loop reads CASSQVRQQETHYF. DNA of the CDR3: TGCGCCAGCAGCCAAGTCCGGCAGCAAGAGACCCATTACTTC.